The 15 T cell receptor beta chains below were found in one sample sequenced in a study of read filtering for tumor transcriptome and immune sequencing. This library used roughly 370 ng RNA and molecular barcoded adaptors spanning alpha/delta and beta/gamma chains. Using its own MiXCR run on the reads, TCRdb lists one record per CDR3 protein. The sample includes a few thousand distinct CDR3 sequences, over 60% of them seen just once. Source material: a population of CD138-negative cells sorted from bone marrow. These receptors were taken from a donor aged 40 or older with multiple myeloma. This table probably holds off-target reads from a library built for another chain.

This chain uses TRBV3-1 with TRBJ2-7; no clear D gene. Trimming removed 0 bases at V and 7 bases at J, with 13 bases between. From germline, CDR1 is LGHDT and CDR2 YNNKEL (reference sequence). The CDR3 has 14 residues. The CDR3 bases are TGTGCCAGCAGCCAAGATGATGGACGGAAGGAGCAGTACTTC. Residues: CASSQDDGRKEQYF.

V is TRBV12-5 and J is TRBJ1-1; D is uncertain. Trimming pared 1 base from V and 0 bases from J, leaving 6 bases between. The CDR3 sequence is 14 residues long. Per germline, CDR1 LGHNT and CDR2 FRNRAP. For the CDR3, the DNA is TGTGCTAGTGGTTTGGCTGCTCTGAACACTGAAGCTTTCTTT. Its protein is CASGLAALNTEAFF.

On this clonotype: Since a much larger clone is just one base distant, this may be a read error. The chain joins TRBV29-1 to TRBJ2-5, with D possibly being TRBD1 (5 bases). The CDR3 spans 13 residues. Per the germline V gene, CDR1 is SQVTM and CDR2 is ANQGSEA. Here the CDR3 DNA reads TGCAGCGTTGTGGTCAGGGCTCAAGGGACCCAGTACTTC. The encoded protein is CSVVVRAQGTQYF.

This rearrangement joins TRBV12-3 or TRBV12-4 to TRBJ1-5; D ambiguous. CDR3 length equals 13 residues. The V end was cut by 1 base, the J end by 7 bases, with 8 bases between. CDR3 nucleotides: TGTGCCAGCAGTTTAGGTCGCGACCAGCCCCAGCATTTT. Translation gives CASSLGRDQPQHF.

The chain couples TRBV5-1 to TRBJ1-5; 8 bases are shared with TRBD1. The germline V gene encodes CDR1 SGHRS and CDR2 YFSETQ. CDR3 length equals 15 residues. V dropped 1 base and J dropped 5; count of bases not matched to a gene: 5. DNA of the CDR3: TGCGCCAGCAGCTTGTTGGGACAGGACTATCAGCCCCAGCATTTT. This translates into CASSLLGQDYQPQHF.

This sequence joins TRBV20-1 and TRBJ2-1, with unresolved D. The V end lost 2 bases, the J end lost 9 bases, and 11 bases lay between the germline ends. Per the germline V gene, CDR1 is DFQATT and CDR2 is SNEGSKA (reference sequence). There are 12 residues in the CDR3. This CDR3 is CSARSELGEQFF. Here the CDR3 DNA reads TGCAGTGCTAGAAGTGAGTTGGGTGAGCAGTTCTTC.

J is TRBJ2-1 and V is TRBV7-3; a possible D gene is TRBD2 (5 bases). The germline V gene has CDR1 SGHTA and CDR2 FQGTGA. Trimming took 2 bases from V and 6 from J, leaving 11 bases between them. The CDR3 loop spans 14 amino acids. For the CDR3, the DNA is TGTGCCAGCAGCTTATCAGCGGCCAGCAATGAGCAGTTCTTC. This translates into CASSLSAASNEQFF.

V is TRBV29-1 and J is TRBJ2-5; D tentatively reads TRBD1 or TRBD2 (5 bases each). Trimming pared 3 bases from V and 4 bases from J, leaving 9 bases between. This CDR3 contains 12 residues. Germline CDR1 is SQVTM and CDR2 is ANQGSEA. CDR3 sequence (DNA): TGCAGCGTTGAGGGGGTTTCAGAGACCCAGTACTTC. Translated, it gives CSVEGVSETQYF.

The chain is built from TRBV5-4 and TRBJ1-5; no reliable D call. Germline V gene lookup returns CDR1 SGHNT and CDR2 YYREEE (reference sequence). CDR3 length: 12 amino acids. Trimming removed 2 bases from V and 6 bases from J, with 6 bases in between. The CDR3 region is CASSLIGQPQHF. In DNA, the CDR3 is TGTGCCAGCAGCTTAATTGGTCAGCCCCAGCATTTT. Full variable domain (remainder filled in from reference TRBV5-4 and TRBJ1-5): ETGVTQSPTHLIKTRGQQVTLRCSSQSGHNTVSWYQQALGQGPQFIFQYYREEENGRGNFPPRFSGLQFPNYSSELNVNALELDDSALYLCASSLIGQPQHFGDGTRLSIL.

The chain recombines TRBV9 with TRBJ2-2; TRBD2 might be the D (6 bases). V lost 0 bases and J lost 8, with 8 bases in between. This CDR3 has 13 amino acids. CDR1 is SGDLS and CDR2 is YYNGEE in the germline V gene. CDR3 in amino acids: CASSVGDSGELFF. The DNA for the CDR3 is TGTGCCAGCAGCGTAGGGGACTCTGGGGAGCTGTTTTTT. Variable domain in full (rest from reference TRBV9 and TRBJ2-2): DSGVTQTPKHLITATGQRVTLRCSPRSGDLSVYWYQQSLDQGLQFLIQYYNGEERAKGNILERFSAQQFPDLHSELNLSSLELGDSALYFCASSVGDSGELFFGEGSRLTVL.

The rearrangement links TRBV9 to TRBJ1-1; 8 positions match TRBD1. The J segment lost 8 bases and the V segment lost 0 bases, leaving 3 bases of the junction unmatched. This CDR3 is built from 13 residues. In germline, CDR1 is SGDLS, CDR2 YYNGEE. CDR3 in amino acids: CASSVVAGGEAFF. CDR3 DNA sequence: TGTGCCAGCAGCGTAGTAGCAGGGGGCGAAGCTTTCTTT.

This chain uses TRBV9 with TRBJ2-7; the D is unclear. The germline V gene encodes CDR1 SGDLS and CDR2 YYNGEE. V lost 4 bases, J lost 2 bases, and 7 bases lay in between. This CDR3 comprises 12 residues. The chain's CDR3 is CASSPPPYEQYF. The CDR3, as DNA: TGTGCCAGCAGCCCCCCTCCCTACGAGCAGTACTTC.

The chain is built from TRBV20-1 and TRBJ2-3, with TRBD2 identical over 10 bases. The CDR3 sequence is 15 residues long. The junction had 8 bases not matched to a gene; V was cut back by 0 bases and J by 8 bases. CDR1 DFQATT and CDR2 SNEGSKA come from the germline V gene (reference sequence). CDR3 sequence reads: CSAREGLAELGTQYF. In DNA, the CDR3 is TGCAGTGCTAGAGAAGGACTAGCGGAGTTAGGTACGCAGTATTTT.

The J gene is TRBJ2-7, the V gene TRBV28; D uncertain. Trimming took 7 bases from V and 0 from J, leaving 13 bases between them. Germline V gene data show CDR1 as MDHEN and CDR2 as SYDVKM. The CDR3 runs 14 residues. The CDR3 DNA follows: TGTGCCAGCACCCGCCCGGGCATCTCCTACGAGCAGTACTTC. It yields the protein CASTRPGISYEQYF.

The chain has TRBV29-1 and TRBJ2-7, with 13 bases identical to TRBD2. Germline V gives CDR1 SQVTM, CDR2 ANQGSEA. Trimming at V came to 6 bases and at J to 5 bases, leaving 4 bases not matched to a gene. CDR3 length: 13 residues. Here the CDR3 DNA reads TGCAGCGTCGGGACTAGCGGGGCCCACGAGCAGTACTTC. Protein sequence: CSVGTSGAHEQYF.